This T cell receptor beta chain was profiled in a study of T cells in Graves' hyperthyroidism and ophthalmopathy. The authors deemed Graves' hyperthyroidism stable absent ophthalmopathy progression within 18 months. Diagnosing involved the use of clinical symptoms, serum thyroxine and TRAb, thyroid ultrasound and orbital computed tomography. PBMCs were sourced from 9 to 10 ml fresh peripheral blood. This clonotype has more than one count but fewer than ten. What it binds is not known. The CDR3 is made up of 15 amino acids. Per the germline V gene, CDR1 is SGHRS and CDR2 is YFSETQ. V lost 5 bases and J lost 3, with 17 bases in between. Broader study findings: Researchers found most expanded thyroid clonotypes above 0.001 in blood as well.

Template material for amplifying TCR beta CDR3 regions consisted of RNA transcripts. When the TCR CDR3 underwent first-round RT-PCR, the HTBI primer set was used. Each CDR3 protein is one row after TCRdb ran MiXCR on the multiplex PCR reads. The profile shows roughly 300,000 distinct CDR3 sequences, around 13% of them singletons. Source material: blood. The TCR sequence derives from a woman aged 30 to 39 with Graves' hyperthyroidism. The V gene is TRBV5-1, the J gene TRBJ2-5, with a possible D match to TRBD2 (6 bases). This CDR3 reads CASRTGTRTEETQYF. The CDR3 DNA sequence: TGCGCCAGCAGAACCGGGACTCGGACGGAAGAGACCCAGTACTTC.